This T cell receptor (beta chain) emerged from a study of blood T cell repertoires in COVID-19. For the study at large: Spain, Italy and the United States supplied samples that represented acute and convalescent COVID-19. Sources were T cells, B-cell-depleted T cells, or PBMCs; the material itself was cDNA or gDNA.

In the authors' methods: Amplified reference gene primers provided the basis for estimating nucleated cell counts. Sequenced by immunoSEQ multiplex PCR; TCRdb stores in-frame clones only, minus some. The DNA gave D and trimming, while V, J and clone size come from that table. This sample carries roughly 200,000 clones, about 90% of them seen once, and the ten largest clones take 20% to 25%. Germline CDR1 LNHNV, CDR2 YYDKDF (reference sequence). J gave up 9 bases and V 5 bases, and 7 bases lay outside the gene matches. The CDR3 spans 14 residues. The clonotype originates from a man aged 55 to 69 with active or convalescent COVID-19. The sequencing sample was made of peripheral blood. The chain has TRBV15 and TRBJ2-1, with 10 positions matching TRBD1. CDR3 coding DNA: TGTGCCACCAGCGGACGGGACAGGGGACGTGAGCAGTTCTTC. This sequence encodes CATSGRDRGREQFF.